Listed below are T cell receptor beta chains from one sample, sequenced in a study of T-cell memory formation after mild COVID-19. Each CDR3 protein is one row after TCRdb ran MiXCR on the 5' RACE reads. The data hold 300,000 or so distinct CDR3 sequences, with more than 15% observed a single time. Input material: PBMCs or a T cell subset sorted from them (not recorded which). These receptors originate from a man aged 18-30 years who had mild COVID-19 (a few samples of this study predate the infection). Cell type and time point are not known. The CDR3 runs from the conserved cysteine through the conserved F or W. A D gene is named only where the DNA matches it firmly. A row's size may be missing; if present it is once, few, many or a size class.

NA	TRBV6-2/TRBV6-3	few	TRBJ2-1	TGTGCCAGCAGCCCTGACAGAACCCATGAGCAGTTCTTC	CASSPDRTHEQFF
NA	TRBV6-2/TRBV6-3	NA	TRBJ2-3	TGTGCCAGCAGTTACCCGGGACTGTTGACAGATACGCAGTATTTT	CASSYPGLLTDTQYF
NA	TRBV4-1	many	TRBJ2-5	TGCGCCAGCAGCCAAGGACATAAAGAGACCCAGTACTTC	CASSQGHKETQYF
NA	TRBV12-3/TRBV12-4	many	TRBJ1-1	TGTGCCAGCAGTTTAATGTGGGTAGCTGAAGCTTTCTTT	CASSLMWVAEAFF
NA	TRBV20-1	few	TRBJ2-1	TGCAGTGCTGGCCCGGGGATCTCCTACAATGAGCAGTTCTTC	CSAGPGISYNEQFF
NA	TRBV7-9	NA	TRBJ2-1	TGTGCCAGCAGCCCCGGAGGGGAGGACAATGAGCAGTTCTTC	CASSPGGEDNEQFF
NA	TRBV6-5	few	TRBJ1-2	TGTGCCACACGCGGTGGAGACAGACTTCCTAACTATGGCTACACCTTC	CATRGGDRLPNYGYTF
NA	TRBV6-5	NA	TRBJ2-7	TGTGCCACCGGAGCAGGGAGCTCCTACGAGCAGTACTTC	CATGAGSSYEQYF
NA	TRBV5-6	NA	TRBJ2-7	TGTGCCAGCAGCCTACGGGACGGTTTCTACGAGCAGTACTTC	CASSLRDGFYEQYF
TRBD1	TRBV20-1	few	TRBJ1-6	TGCAGTGCTATCACGACAGGGGGGCATTCACCCCTCCACTTT	CSAITTGGHSPLHF
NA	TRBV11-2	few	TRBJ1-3	TGTGCCAGCAGCTTCGTCTCTGGAAACACCATATATTTT	CASSFVSGNTIYF
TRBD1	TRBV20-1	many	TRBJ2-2	TGCAGTGCTAGATCGGCCAGGGGGCGATTGGGAACCGGGGAGCTGTTTTTT	CSARSARGRLGTGELFF
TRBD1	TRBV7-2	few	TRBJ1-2	TGTGCCAGCAGCTTTAGGGAGGGGGCGCTGGGGGGCTACACCTTC	CASSFREGALGGYTF
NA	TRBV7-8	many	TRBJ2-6	TGTGCCAGCAGCTTCTCTGGGGCCAACGTCCTGACTTTC	CASSFSGANVLTF
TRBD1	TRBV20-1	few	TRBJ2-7	TGCAGTGCTACGTCAACCCGGGACAGGAGCTCCTACGAGCAGTACTTC	CSATSTRDRSSYEQYF
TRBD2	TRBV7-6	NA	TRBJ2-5	TGTGCCAGCACACCCGGGGGGGATGTCAGGGGAGAGACCCAGTACTTC	CASTPGGDVRGETQYF
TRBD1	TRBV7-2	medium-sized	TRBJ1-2	TGTGCCAGCAGCTTACCGACAGGGGGCTATGGCTACACCTTC	CASSLPTGGYGYTF
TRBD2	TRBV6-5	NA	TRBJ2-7	TGTGCCAGCAGATTAGCGGGGGGCCGCTCCTACGAGCAGTACTTC	CASRLAGGRSYEQYF
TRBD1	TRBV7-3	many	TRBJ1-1	TGTGCCAGCAGCCTGACAGGGGTGAGCACTGAAGCTTTCTTT	CASSLTGVSTEAFF
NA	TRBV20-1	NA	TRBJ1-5	TGCAGTGCTAGATCTCAGAGCAGGGGCAATCAGCCCCAGCATTTT	CSARSQSRGNQPQHF
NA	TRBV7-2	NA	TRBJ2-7	TGTGCCAGCAGCTTTTTACAGGGAAGAGGAGGCTACGAGCAGTACTTC	CASSFLQGRGGYEQYF
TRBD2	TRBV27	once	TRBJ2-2	TGTGCCAGCACCTCACGCGGGGGGAACACCGGGGAGCTGTTTTTT	CASTSRGGNTGELFF
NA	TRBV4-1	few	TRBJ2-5	TGCGCCAGCAGCCAGCAGACCGGGACGGTAGAAGCCCAGTACTTC	CASSQQTGTVEAQYF
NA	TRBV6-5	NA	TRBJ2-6	TGTGCCAGCAGTTACTCGTTCGGGGAGGCCGGGGCCAACGTCCTGACTTTC	CASSYSFGEAGANVLTF
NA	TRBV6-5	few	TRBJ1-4	TGTGCCAGCAGTCGAGTACCTAATGAAAAACTGTTTTTT	CASSRVPNEKLFF
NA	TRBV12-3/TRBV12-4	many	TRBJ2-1	TGTGCCAGCAGTTTACGCAGGGGGGGCCGTAATGAGCAGTTCTTC	CASSLRRGGRNEQFF
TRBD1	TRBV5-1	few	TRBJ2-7	TGCGCCAGCAGCCGGACAGGCGATGCCTACGAGCAGTACTTC	CASSRTGDAYEQYF
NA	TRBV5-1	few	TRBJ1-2	TGCGCCAGCAGCTTGGACTCCCGCTCCTATGGCTACACCTTC	CASSLDSRSYGYTF
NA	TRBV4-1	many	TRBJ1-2	TGCGCCAGCAGCCAGAAATGGGGGGATGGCTACACCTTC	CASSQKWGDGYTF
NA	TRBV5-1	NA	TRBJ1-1	TGCGCCAGCAGCTTGGTAGGGGATCAGAACACTGAAGCTTTCTTT	CASSLVGDQNTEAFF
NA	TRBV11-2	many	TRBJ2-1	TGTGCCAGCAGCCAGGCGCGTCACAATGAGCAGTTCTTC	CASSQARHNEQFF
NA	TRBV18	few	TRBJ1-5	TGTGCCAGCTCACCAAAGGGACAGCCCCAGCATTTT	CASSPKGQPQHF
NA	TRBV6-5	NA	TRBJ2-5	TGTGCCAGCAGAGTAAGGAGTGCGGAGACCCAGTACTTC	CASRVRSAETQYF
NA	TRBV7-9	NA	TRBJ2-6	TGTGCCAGCGGCAGTGACCCCCCGGCCGGGGCCAACGTCCTGACTTTC	CASGSDPPAGANVLTF
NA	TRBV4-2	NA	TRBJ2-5	TGTGCCAGCAGCCAAGTTCTTCCAGGGGAGACCCAGTACTTC	CASSQVLPGETQYF
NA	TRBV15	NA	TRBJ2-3	TGTGCCACCAGCAGAGTAGCGGGCACAGATACGCAGTATTTT	CATSRVAGTDTQYF
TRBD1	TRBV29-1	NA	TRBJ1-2	TGCAGCGTCGCGGGACAGGGGGCGTTAGCTAACTATGGCTACACCTTC	CSVAGQGALANYGYTF
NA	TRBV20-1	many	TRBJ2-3	TGCAGTGCTGCGGGGATTAGCACAGATACGCAGTATTTT	CSAAGISTDTQYF
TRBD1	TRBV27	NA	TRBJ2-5	TGTGCCAGCAGTTCCGGACAGGGATGGGAGACCCAGTACTTC	CASSSGQGWETQYF
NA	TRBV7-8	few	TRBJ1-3	TGTGCCAGCAGCCCCTATGGGCAAGGAAACACCATATATTTT	CASSPYGQGNTIYF
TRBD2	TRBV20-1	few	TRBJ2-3	TGCAGTGCTAGACGGGGGGGACCCACAGATACGCAGTATTTT	CSARRGGPTDTQYF
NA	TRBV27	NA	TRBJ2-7	TGTGCCAGCAGTTTAAAGTTCCACGCCCGCTCCTACGAGCAGTACTTC	CASSLKFHARSYEQYF